This T cell receptor beta chain was recorded in a study of OX40 agonist ivuxolimab in advanced cancers. Here immunoSEQ multiplex PCR was the method, and the copy in TCRdb shows in-frame clones only, minus some. The sample consists of about 62,000 clones, around 85% of them appearing once. This clone was observed a single time. The CDR3 loop spans 14 amino acids. The germline gives CDR1 SEHNR, CDR2 FQNEAQ (reference sequence). Trimming took 5 bases from V and 6 from J; bases not matched to a gene: 10. The receptor comes from an adult with an advanced solid tumor such as melanoma, head and neck, liver or kidney cancer. The chain carries TRBV7-9 and TRBJ2-7; 7 bases are shared with TRBD1. The specimen comprised CD4+ or CD8+ T cells sorted from blood, sampled in a trial of the OX40 agonist ivuxolimab. CDR3 residues: CASSQGELAAEQYF. CDR3 nucleotides: TGTGCCAGCAGCCAGGGGGAACTCGCCGCCGAGCAGTACTTC.